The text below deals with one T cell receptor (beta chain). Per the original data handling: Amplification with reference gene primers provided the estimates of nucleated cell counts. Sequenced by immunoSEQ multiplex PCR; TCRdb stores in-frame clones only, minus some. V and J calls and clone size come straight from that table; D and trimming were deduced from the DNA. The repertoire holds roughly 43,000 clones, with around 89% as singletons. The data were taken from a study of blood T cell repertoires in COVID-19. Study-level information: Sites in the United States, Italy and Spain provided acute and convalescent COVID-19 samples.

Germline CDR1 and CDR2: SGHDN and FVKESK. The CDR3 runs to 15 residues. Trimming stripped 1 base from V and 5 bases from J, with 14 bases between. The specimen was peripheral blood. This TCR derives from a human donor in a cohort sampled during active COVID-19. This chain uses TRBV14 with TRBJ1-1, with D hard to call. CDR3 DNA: TGTGCCAGCAGCCAAGCCAGCGGCAGCGGAACTGAAGCTTTCTTT. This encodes CASSQASGSGTEAFF.